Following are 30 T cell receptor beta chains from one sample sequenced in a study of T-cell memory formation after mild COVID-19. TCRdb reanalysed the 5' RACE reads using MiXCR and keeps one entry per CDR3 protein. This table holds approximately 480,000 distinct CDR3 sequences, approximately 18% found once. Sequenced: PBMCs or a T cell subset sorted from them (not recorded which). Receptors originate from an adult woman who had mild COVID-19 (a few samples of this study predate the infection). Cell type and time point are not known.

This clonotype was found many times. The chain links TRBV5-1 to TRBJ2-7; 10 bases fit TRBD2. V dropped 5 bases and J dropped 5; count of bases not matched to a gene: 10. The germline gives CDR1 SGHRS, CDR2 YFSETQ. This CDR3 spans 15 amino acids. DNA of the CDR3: TGCGCCAGCAGTCTTGGCCTAGCGGGAGAGAACGAGCAGTACTTC. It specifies CASSLGLAGENEQYF. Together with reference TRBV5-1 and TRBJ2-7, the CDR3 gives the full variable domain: KAGVTQTPRYLIKTRGQQVTLSCSPISGHRSVSWYQQTPGQGLQFLFEYFSETQRNKGNFPGRFSGRQFSNSRSEMNVSTLELGDSALYLCASSLGLAGENEQYFGPGTRLTVT.

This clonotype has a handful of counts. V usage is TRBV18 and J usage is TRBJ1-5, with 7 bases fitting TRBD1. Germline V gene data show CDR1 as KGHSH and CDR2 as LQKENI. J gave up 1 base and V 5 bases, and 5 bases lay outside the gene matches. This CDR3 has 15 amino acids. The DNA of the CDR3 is TGTGCCAGCTCAATACAGGGGATGAGCAATCAGCCCCAGCATTTT. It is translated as CASSIQGMSNQPQHF.

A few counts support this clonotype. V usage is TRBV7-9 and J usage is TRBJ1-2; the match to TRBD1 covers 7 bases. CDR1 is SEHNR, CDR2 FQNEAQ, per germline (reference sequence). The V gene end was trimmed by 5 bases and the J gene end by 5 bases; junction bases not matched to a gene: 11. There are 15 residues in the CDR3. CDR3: CASSPSRTGGYGYTF. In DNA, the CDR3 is TGTGCCAGCAGCCCCTCCCGGACAGGAGGGTATGGCTACACCTTC.

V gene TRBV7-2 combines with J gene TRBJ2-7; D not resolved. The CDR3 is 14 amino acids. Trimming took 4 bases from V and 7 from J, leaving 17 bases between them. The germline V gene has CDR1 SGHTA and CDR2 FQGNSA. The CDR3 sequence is CASSSTGPSREQYF. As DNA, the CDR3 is TGTGCCAGCAGCTCGACCGGGCCTTCCCGAGAGCAGTACTTC.

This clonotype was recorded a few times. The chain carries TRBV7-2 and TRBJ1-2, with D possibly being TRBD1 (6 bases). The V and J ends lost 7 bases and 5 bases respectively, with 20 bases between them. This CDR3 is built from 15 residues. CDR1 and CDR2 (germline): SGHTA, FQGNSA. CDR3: CASTLAGGPPYGYTF. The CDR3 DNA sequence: TGTGCCAGCACCCTAGCCGGGGGCCCCCCGTATGGCTACACCTTC.

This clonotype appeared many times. DNA for the CDR3: TGTGCCAGCAGTTATAGTCTAGCGGGGGCGTACAATGAGCAGTTCTTC. Translation gives CASSYSLAGAYNEQFF. The V gene is TRBV6-2 or TRBV6-3, the J gene TRBJ2-1; 10 bases fit TRBD2. The CDR3 contains 16 residues. Per the germline V gene, CDR1 is MNHEY and CDR2 is SVGEGT. The junction had 6 bases not matched to a gene; V was cut back by 3 bases and J by 4 bases.

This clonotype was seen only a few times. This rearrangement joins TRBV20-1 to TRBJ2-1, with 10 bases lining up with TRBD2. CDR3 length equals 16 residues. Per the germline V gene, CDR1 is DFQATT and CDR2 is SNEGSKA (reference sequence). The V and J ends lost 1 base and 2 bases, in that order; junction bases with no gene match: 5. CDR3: CSARVTGTSAYNEQFF. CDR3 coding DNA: TGCAGTGCTAGAGTAACCGGGACTAGCGCCTACAATGAGCAGTTCTTC.

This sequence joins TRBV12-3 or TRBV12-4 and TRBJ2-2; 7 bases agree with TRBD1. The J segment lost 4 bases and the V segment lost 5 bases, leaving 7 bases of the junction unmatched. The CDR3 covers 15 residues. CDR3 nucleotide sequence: TGTGCCAGCAGTCCCCGACAGGGTCTCACCGGGGAGCTGTTTTTT. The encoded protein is CASSPRQGLTGELFF.

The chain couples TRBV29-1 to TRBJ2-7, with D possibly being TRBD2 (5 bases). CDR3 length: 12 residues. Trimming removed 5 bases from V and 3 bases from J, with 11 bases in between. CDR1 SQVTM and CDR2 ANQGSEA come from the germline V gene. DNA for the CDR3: TGCAGCGTTACCGGGATAAACTACGAGCAGTACTTC. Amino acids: CSVTGINYEQYF.

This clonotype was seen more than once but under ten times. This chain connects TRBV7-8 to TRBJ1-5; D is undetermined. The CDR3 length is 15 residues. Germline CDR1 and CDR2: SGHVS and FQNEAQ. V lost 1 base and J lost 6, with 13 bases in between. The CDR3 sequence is CASSLVRGRVQPQHF. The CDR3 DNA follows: TGTGCCAGCAGCTTAGTGAGAGGGCGAGTTCAGCCCCAGCATTTT.

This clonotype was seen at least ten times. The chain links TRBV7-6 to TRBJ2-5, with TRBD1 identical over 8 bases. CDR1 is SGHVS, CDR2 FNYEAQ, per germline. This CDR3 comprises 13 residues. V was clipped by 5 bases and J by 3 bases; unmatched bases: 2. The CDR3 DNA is TGTGCCAGCAGCCGACAGGGGAAAGAGACCCAGTACTTC. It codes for CASSRQGKETQYF.

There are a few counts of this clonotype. This chain's CDR3 is CASSQDVAPITDTQYF. As DNA, the CDR3 is TGCGCCAGCAGCCAAGATGTGGCACCCATCACAGATACGCAGTATTTT. The V and J genes are TRBV4-1 and TRBJ2-3, with unresolved D. The CDR3 has 16 residues. Trimming pared 0 bases from V and 2 bases from J, leaving 12 bases between. CDR1 and CDR2 from the germline V gene are MGHRA and YSYEKL.

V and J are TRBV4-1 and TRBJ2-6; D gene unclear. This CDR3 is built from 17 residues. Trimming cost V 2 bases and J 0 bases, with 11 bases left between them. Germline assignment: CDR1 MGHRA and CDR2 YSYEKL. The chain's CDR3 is CASSQHSSGSGANVLTF. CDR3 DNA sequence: TGCGCCAGCAGCCAACACTCCTCCGGCTCTGGGGCCAACGTCCTGACTTTC.

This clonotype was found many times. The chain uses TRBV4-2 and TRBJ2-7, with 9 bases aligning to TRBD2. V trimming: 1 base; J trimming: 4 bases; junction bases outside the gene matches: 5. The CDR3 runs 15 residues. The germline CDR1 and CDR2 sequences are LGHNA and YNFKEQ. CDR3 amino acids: CASSQALAGYYEQYF. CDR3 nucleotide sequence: TGTGCCAGCAGCCAAGCCCTAGCGGGATATTACGAGCAGTACTTC.

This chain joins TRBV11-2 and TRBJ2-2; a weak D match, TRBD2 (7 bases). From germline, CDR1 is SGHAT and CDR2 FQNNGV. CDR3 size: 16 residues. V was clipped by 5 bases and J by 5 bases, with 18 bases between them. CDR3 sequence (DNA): TGTGCCAGCAGCCCAATTCGGGGGGCGGATACCGGGGAGCTGTTTTTT. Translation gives CASSPIRGADTGELFF. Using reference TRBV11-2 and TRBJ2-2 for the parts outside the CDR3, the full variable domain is EAGVAQSPRYKIIEKRQSVAFWCNPISGHATLYWYQQILGQGPKLLIQFQNNGVVDDSQLPKDRFSAERLKGVDSTLKIQPAKLEDSAVYLCASSPIRGADTGELFFGEGSRLTVL.

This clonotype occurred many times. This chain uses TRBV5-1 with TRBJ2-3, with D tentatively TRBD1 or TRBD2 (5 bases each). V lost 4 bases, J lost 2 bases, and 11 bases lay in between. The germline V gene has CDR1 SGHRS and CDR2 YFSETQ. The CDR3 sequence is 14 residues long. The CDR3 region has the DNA TGCGCCAGCAGCATCGGGACCACCACAGATACGCAGTATTTT. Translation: CASSIGTTTDTQYF.

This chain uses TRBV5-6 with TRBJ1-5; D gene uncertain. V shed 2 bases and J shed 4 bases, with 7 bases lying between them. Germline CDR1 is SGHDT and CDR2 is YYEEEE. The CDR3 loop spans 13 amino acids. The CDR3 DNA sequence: TGTGCCAGCAGCTTACTAGAAAATCAGCCCCAGCATTTT. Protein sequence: CASSLLENQPQHF.

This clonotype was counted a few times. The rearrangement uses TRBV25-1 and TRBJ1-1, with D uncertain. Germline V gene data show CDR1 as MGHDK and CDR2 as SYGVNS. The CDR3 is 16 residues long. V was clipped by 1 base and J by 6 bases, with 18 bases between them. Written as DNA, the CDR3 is TGTGCCAGCAGTGAATCAGAGTTGGGAGAGGTCGCTGAAGCTTTCTTT. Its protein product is CASSESELGEVAEAFF.

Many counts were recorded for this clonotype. This chain's CDR3 is CSARAEGRSQGDTQYF. In DNA, the CDR3 is TGCAGTGCTAGAGCGGAGGGCAGGTCCCAGGGAGATACGCAGTATTTT. This chain links TRBV20-1 with TRBJ2-3, with a possible D match to TRBD2 (6 bases). This CDR3 is 16 amino acids long. CDR1 is DFQATT, CDR2 SNEGSKA, per germline (reference sequence). V was pared by 1 base and J by 5 bases, with 19 bases between.

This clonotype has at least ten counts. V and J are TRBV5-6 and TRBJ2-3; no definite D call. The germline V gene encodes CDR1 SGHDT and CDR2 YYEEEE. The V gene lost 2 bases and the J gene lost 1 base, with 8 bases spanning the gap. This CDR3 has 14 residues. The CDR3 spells CASSLGRGTDTQYF. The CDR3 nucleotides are TGTGCCAGCAGCTTAGGTAGAGGCACAGATACGCAGTATTTT.

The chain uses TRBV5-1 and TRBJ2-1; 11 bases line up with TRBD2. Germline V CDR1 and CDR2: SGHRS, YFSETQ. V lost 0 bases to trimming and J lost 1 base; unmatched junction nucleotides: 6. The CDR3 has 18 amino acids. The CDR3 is CASSLDPLAGGSYNEQFF. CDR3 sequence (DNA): TGCGCCAGCAGCTTGGACCCCTTAGCGGGAGGGTCCTACAATGAGCAGTTCTTC.

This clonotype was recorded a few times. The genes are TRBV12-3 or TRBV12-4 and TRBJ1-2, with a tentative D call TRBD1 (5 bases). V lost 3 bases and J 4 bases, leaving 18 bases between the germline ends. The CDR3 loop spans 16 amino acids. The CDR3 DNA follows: TGTGCCAGCAGTTTGGGCAGGGACCCTAGGGGCTATGGCTACACCTTC. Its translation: CASSLGRDPRGYGYTF.

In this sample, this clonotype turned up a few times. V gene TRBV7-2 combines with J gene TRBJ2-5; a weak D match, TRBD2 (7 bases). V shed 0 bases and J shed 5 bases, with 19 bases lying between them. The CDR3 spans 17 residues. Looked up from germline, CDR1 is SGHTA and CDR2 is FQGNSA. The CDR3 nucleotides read TGTGCCAGCAGCTTAGCCCGGGGGGCGGGTGTCGGGGAGACCCAGTACTTC. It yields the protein CASSLARGAGVGETQYF.

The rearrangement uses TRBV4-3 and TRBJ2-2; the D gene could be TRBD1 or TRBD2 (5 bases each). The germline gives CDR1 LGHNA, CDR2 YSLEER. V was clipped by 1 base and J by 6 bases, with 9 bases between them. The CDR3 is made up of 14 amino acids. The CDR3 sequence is CASSQGGRPGELFF. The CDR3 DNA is TGCGCCAGCAGCCAAGGGGGGAGACCCGGGGAGCTGTTTTTT.

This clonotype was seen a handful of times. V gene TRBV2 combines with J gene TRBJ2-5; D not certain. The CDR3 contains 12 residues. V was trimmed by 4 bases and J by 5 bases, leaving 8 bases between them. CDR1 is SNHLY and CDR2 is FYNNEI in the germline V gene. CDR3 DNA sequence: TGTGCCAGCAGTGGAGCGACGGAGACCCAGTACTTC. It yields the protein CASSGATETQYF. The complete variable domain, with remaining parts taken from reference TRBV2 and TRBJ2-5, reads EPEVTQTPSHQVTQMGQEVILRCVPISNHLYFYWYRQILGQKVEFLVSFYNNEISEKSEIFDDQFSVERPDGSNFTLKIRSTKLEDSAMYFCASSGATETQYFGPGTRLLVL.

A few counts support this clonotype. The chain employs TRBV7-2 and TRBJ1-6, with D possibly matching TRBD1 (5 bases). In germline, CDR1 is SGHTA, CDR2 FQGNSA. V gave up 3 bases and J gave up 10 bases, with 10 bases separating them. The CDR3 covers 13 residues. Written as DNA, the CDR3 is TGTGCCAGCAGCTTCGGCGGGGGGTCACCCCTCCACTTT. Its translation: CASSFGGGSPLHF.

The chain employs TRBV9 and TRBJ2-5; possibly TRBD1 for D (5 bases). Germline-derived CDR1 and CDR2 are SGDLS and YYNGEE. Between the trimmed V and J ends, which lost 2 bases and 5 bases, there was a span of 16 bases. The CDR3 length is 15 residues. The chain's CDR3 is CASSVGQGGYETQYF. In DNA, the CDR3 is TGTGCCAGCAGCGTCGGCCAGGGTGGTTATGAGACCCAGTACTTC.

In nucleotides, the CDR3 is TGTGCCAGCAGTCAGGGACGGAGACAGGACACTGAAGCTTTCTTT. As protein: CASSQGRRQDTEAFF. The chain uses TRBV27 and TRBJ1-1; maybe TRBD1 (6 bases). The germline gives CDR1 MNHEY, CDR2 SMNVEV (reference sequence). This CDR3 region has 15 residues. The V gene lost 5 bases and the J gene lost 3 bases, with 16 bases spanning the gap.

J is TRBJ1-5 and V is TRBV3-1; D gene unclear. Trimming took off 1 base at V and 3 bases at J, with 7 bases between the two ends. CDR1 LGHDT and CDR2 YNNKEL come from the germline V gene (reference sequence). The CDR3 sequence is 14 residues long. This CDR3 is CASSQGPNNQPQHF. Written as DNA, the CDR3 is TGTGCCAGCAGCCAAGGTCCGAACAATCAGCCCCAGCATTTT.

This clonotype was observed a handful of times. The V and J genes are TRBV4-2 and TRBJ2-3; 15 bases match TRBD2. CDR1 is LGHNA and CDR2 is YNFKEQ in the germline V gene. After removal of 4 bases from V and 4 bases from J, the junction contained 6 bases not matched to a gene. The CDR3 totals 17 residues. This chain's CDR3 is CASSRRTSGGGPDTQYF. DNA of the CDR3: TGTGCCAGCAGCCGGAGGACTAGCGGGGGGGGCCCAGATACGCAGTATTTT.